This TCR beta chain is from a study of blood T cell repertoires in COVID-19. Study-level information: Whether acute or convalescent, the COVID-19 samples came from the United States, Italy and Spain.

In the original processing: Amplification of reference gene primers provided the estimated nucleated cell counts. Assay used: immunoSEQ multiplex PCR; TCRdb lists only in-frame clones, some missing. V and J calls and clone size are those listed in that table; D and trimming were worked out from the DNA. This sample has over 85,000 clones, with around 79% found just once. The sequenced material came from peripheral blood. This receptor was taken from an elderly woman with active or convalescent COVID-19.

For the CDR3, the DNA is TGTGCCAGCAGCGTACAGGGGAACACCGGGGAGCTGTTTTTT. Translation gives CASSVQGNTGELFF. The chain employs TRBV7-2 and TRBJ2-2, with D possibly TRBD1 on 6 matching bases. V dropped 5 bases and J dropped 1 base, with 8 bases sitting between them. The CDR3 runs 14 residues. CDR1 SGHTA and CDR2 FQGNSA come from the germline V gene.